Each of the 32 T cell receptor beta chains below was sequenced from the same sample in a study of blood T cell repertoires in COVID-19. The method was immunoSEQ multiplex PCR; TCRdb's version includes in-frame clones alone and lacks a portion of them. The sample lists 350,000 to 450,000 clones; 70% to 90% were seen once. The source material was PBMCs or T cells enriched from blood (not recorded which). All receptors come from a woman aged 18-29 years who had been exposed to COVID-19.

The gene calls are TRBV5-1 and TRBJ2-5; 9 bases are a match to TRBD1. Germline trimming cut 4 bases from V and 3 bases from J; bases unmatched to any gene: 4. The CDR3 sequence is 14 residues long. CDR1 and CDR2 (germline): SGHRS, YFSETQ. CDR3 nucleotide sequence: TGCGCCAGCAGCCGCGGACAGGGGAAAGAGACCCAGTACTTC. This codes for CASSRGQGKETQYF.

This clone came up once. The chain carries TRBV6-5 and TRBJ2-7, with 10 bases that match TRBD1. This CDR3 comprises 15 residues. Germline loops: CDR1 MNHEY, CDR2 SVGAGI. Unmatched junction bases numbered 12, after V lost 4 bases and J lost 9 bases. CDR3 DNA sequence: TGTGCCAGCAGTTCCACAGGACAGGGGGTGGTCGGGCAGTACTTC. Its translation: CASSSTGQGVVGQYF.

V and J are TRBV9 and TRBJ2-7, with 7 bases lining up with TRBD1. Germline assignment: CDR1 SGDLS and CDR2 YYNGEE. V shed 0 bases and J 1 base; nucleotides not matched to a gene: 10. The CDR3 is 17 residues long. CDR3 coding DNA: TGTGCCAGCAGCGTAGCTCCCCTCAGGACAGGTTCCTACGAGCAGTACTTC. It specifies CASSVAPLRTGSYEQYF.

This clone was seen only once. In nucleotides, the CDR3 is TGTGCCAGCAAGGGACGCGGGGACTACAATGAGCAGTTCTTC. Protein sequence: CASKGRGDYNEQFF. This chain connects TRBV6-5 to TRBJ2-1; possibly TRBD2 for D (6 bases). The V gene lost 7 bases and the J gene lost 3 bases, with 13 bases spanning the gap. The CDR3 spans 14 residues. CDR1 MNHEY and CDR2 SVGAGI come from the germline V gene.

The chain couples TRBV6-5 to TRBJ1-6, with a possible D match to TRBD1 (5 bases). The length of the CDR3 is 15 residues. Germline CDR1 and CDR2: MNHEY and SVGAGI. Trimming shortened V by 8 bases and J by 6 bases, and 17 bases separated the two germline ends. This CDR3 is CASGPDGGVNSPLHF. The CDR3 DNA follows: TGTGCCAGCGGCCCGGACGGGGGAGTTAATTCACCCCTCCACTTT.

This CDR3 is CASRRVNEQFF. The CDR3 DNA reads TGTGCCAGCAGGCGGGTCAATGAGCAGTTCTTC. The chain carries TRBV2 and TRBJ2-1, with a possible D match to TRBD2 (5 bases). This CDR3 region has 11 residues. Trimming left V 6 bases short and J 6 bases short, with 6 bases between. The germline V gene has CDR1 SNHLY and CDR2 FYNNEI.

The chain recombines TRBV23-1 with TRBJ1-5, with 8 bases that match TRBD1. TRBV23-1 is reported as an ORF; its role is uncertain. V dropped 6 bases and J dropped 2; count of bases not matched to a gene: 6. The CDR3 length is 15 residues. CDR3 in DNA: TGCGCCAGCAGCTCCAGGGGGCCCGGCAATCAGCCCCAGCATTTT. This sequence encodes CASSSRGPGNQPQHF.

The chain has TRBV6-5 and TRBJ1-4; no firm D call. Germline CDR1 MNHEY, CDR2 SVGAGI. The CDR3 spans 10 residues. The V and J ends lost 8 bases and 7 bases respectively, with 5 bases between them. CDR3 residues: CASFSEKLFF. Here the CDR3 DNA reads TGTGCCAGCTTTAGTGAAAAACTGTTTTTT.

In this sample, this clone turned up once. This chain links TRBV9 with TRBJ2-7, with 8 bases fitting TRBD1. Unmatched junction bases numbered 13, after V lost 9 bases and J lost 5 bases. The CDR3 is 14 amino acids. In germline, CDR1 is SGDLS, CDR2 YYNGEE. CDR3: CANPGGQRVDEQYF. In DNA, the CDR3 is TGTGCCAACCCAGGGGGCCAACGGGTCGACGAGCAGTACTTC.

The rearrangement uses TRBV7-2 and TRBJ2-7, with 9 bases that match TRBD1. V dropped 1 base and J dropped 3; count of bases not matched to a gene: 4. Germline lookup yields CDR1 SGHTA and CDR2 FQGNSA. The CDR3 extends over 15 amino acids. CDR3 coding DNA: TGTGCCAGCAGCTTAGTAGGGACAGGGTACTACGAGCAGTACTTC. Protein product: CASSLVGTGYYEQYF.

The V and J genes are TRBV27 and TRBJ2-7, with TRBD1 matching 9 bases. The V segment lost 6 bases and the J segment 0 bases; nucleotides outside the gene matches: 9. CDR3 length: 16 residues. CDR1 MNHEY and CDR2 SMNVEV come from the germline V gene (reference sequence). CDR3 in amino acids: CASSRPGTGRSYEQYF. CDR3 nucleotide sequence: TGTGCCAGCAGCCGGCCTGGGACAGGGCGCTCCTACGAGCAGTACTTC.

The chain carries TRBV28 and TRBJ2-7; maybe TRBD1 (5 bases). Trimming pared 5 bases from V and 4 bases from J, leaving 18 bases between. CDR1 is MDHEN, CDR2 SYDVKM, per germline. The CDR3 contains 15 residues. CDR3: CASSQNQGRRYEQYF. The CDR3, as DNA: TGTGCCAGCAGTCAGAATCAGGGTCGGCGGTACGAGCAGTACTTC.

The rearrangement links TRBV4-1 to TRBJ2-1; a weak D match, TRBD2 (6 bases). V lost 4 bases, J lost 2 bases, and 15 bases lay in between. Germline V gene lookup returns CDR1 MGHRA and CDR2 YSYEKL. There are 16 residues in the CDR3. CDR3 in amino acids: CASSLPYTGAYNEQFF. The CDR3 bases are TGCGCCAGCAGCCTCCCCTACACGGGGGCCTACAATGAGCAGTTCTTC.

The chain recombines TRBV28 with TRBJ2-1; D may be TRBD2 (7 bases). Trimming left V 2 bases short and J 3 bases short, with 17 bases between. Germline V CDR1 and CDR2: MDHEN, SYDVKM. There are 17 residues in the CDR3. This chain's CDR3 is CASSLNGGGYIYNEQFF. CDR3 sequence (DNA): TGTGCCAGCAGTTTAAATGGGGGGGGCTACATCTACAATGAGCAGTTCTTC.

The chain joins TRBV6-5 to TRBJ2-5, with a weak D call TRBD1 (6 bases). Germline V gene data show CDR1 as MNHEY and CDR2 as SVGAGI. The CDR3 length is 12 residues. V was pared by 7 bases and J by 4 bases, with 10 bases between. The CDR3: CASKQGLETQYF. The DNA for the CDR3 is TGTGCCAGCAAGCAGGGGTTAGAGACCCAGTACTTC.

The chain carries TRBV4-3 and TRBJ1-2, with D unresolved. V was shortened by 4 bases and J by 1 base, with 10 bases between the two germline ends. CDR3 length equals 14 residues. Germline CDR1 and CDR2: LGHNA and YSLEER. The CDR3 coding sequence is TGCGCCAGCAGCCGTGAGGTTAATAACTATGGCTACACCTTC. Protein: CASSREVNNYGYTF.

The chain combines TRBV10-3 with TRBJ2-7, with 8 positions matching TRBD2. With V trimmed by 3 bases and J by 3 bases, 1 base remained unmatched. Germline lookup yields CDR1 ENHRY and CDR2 SYGVKD. The CDR3 is 13 amino acids. CDR3 amino acids: CAISDGGVYEQYF. In nucleotides, the CDR3 is TGTGCCATCAGTGACGGGGGGGTCTACGAGCAGTACTTC.

This clone was recorded once. The chain joins TRBV11-3 to TRBJ2-3; 8 positions agree with TRBD2. Germline V lookup: CDR1 SGHNT, CDR2 YENEEA. This CDR3 region has 15 residues. V shed 2 bases, J shed 4 bases, and the junction held 5 bases outside the gene matches. For the CDR3, the DNA is TGTGCCAGCAGCTTAACGGGAGGGTGGGCAGATACGCAGTATTTT. Translation: CASSLTGGWADTQYF.

This chain joins TRBV11-2 and TRBJ1-2; D is unresolved. Germline V gives CDR1 SGHAT, CDR2 FQNNGV. Trimming shortened V by 1 base and J by 3 bases, and 9 bases separated the two germline ends. The CDR3 loop spans 14 amino acids. CDR3: CASSLAPSDYGYTF. The CDR3 region has the DNA TGTGCCAGCAGCTTAGCTCCCAGCGACTATGGCTACACCTTC.

This sequence joins TRBV27 and TRBJ1-6, with 9 bases matching TRBD1. Germline CDR1 and CDR2: MNHEY and SMNVEV (reference sequence). The CDR3 is 16 residues long. The J segment lost 6 bases and the V segment lost 8 bases, leaving 11 bases of the junction unmatched. The CDR3 coding sequence is TGTGCCAGCTCCGGGACAGGGTATTTTGCTAATTCACCCCTCCACTTT. As protein: CASSGTGYFANSPLHF.

This sequence joins TRBV7-2 and TRBJ2-7, with TRBD2 matching over 8 bases. The CDR3 length is 15 residues. The J segment lost 2 bases and the V segment lost 5 bases, leaving 8 bases of the junction unmatched. Germline CDR1 is SGHTA and CDR2 is FQGNSA. The CDR3, as DNA: TGTGCCAGCAGCGGCCCCGGGGGGGGGACCTACGAGCAGTACTTC. Amino acids: CASSGPGGGTYEQYF.

The chain has TRBV6-6 and TRBJ2-7; weak D call: TRBD2 (5 bases). Germline lookup yields CDR1 MNHNY and CDR2 SVGAGI (reference sequence). Trimming left V 2 bases short and J 6 bases short, with 11 bases between. CDR3 length equals 13 residues. The CDR3 reads CASSYRSGFEQYF. The CDR3 DNA sequence: TGTGCCAGCAGTTACCGGTCGGGGTTCGAGCAGTACTTC.

The chain recombines TRBV28 with TRBJ2-7, with a tentative D call TRBD1 (6 bases). The CDR3 runs 11 residues. The germline V gene has CDR1 MDHEN and CDR2 SYDVKM. V was clipped by 11 bases and J by 4 bases, with 12 bases between them. CDR3 amino acids: CAWGRRYEQYF. DNA for the CDR3: TGTGCCTGGGGGCGGAGGTACGAGCAGTACTTC.

Only one count was recorded for this clone. V gene TRBV18 combines with J gene TRBJ2-3, with D tentatively TRBD1 (6 bases). Germline V CDR1 and CDR2: KGHSH, LQKENI. Trimming stripped 1 base from V and 3 bases from J, with 11 bases between. The CDR3 is 15 amino acids. In DNA form, the CDR3 reads TGTGCCAGCTCACCACAGGCTAGGGGGACAGATACGCAGTATTTT. Translated: CASSPQARGTDTQYF.

The V call is TRBV28, the J call TRBJ1-2; D call uncertain. Deletions cut 1 base from V and 0 bases from J, with 3 bases between. Germline V gene lookup returns CDR1 MDHEN and CDR2 SYDVKM. The CDR3 is made up of 13 amino acids. CDR3 DNA sequence: TGTGCCAGCAGTTTATTAACTAACTATGGCTACACCTTC. The encoded protein is CASSLLTNYGYTF.

The J gene is TRBJ2-7, the V gene TRBV28; 15 bases fit TRBD2. The CDR3 has 19 amino acids. The V gene end was trimmed by 6 bases and the J gene end by 6 bases; junction bases not matched to a gene: 18. The germline CDR1 and CDR2 sequences are MDHEN and SYDVKM. This CDR3 is CASRSSTGTSGRTRGEQYF. For the CDR3, the DNA is TGTGCCAGCAGATCCTCTACCGGGACTAGCGGGAGGACCCGGGGCGAGCAGTACTTC.

The chain carries TRBV7-9 and TRBJ2-3; tentative D call: TRBD2 (6 bases). The CDR3 extends over 16 amino acids. Between the trimmed V and J ends, which lost 2 bases and 1 base, there was a span of 13 bases. Per the germline V gene, CDR1 is SEHNR and CDR2 is FQNEAQ (reference sequence). The CDR3 loop is CASSLSRGGGTDTQYF. The DNA of the CDR3 is TGTGCCAGCAGCTTAAGTCGGGGCGGGGGCACAGATACGCAGTATTTT.

This clone was seen once. The rearrangement uses TRBV5-5 and TRBJ1-1; tentative D call: TRBD1 (5 bases). Trimming removed 4 bases at V and 4 bases at J, with 17 bases between. The CDR3 runs to 15 residues. Per the germline V gene, CDR1 is SGHKS and CDR2 is YYEKEE (reference sequence). The CDR3 DNA reads TGTGCCAGCAGCACCGACCCCGGGGGTGTCACTGAAGCTTTCTTT. Translated, it gives CASSTDPGGVTEAFF.

The chain joins TRBV10-3 to TRBJ2-1, with TRBD1 matching 12 bases. Trimming took 5 bases from V and 8 from J; bases not matched to a gene: 4. Germline CDR1 reads ENHRY; CDR2 reads SYGVKD. This CDR3 is 14 amino acids long. The CDR3 DNA reads as TGTGCCATCAGTCCGGGACAGGGGGCCTATGAGCAGTTCTTC. This gives the protein CAISPGQGAYEQFF.

This chain connects TRBV2 to TRBJ2-7; 16 positions match TRBD2. In germline, CDR1 is SNHLY, CDR2 FYNNEI. This CDR3 spans 14 amino acids. Unmatched junction bases numbered 6, after V lost 10 bases and J lost 6 bases. CDR3 sequence reads: CATGTSGRVGEQYF. The CDR3 DNA sequence: TGTGCCACAGGGACTAGCGGGAGGGTTGGCGAGCAGTACTTC.

This chain joins TRBV30 and TRBJ2-2, with D possibly matching TRBD2 (5 bases). The CDR3 covers 13 residues. The V end was cut by 4 bases, the J end by 6 bases, with 12 bases between. Germline loops: CDR1 GTSNPN, CDR2 SVGIG (reference sequence). In DNA, the CDR3 is TGTGCCTGGACCCACCTGAGGGCCGGGGAGCTGTTTTTT. Its translation is CAWTHLRAGELFF.

The rearrangement uses TRBV3-1 (or the pseudogene TRBV3-2) and TRBJ2-1; D might be TRBD2 (6 bases). Germline V gives CDR1 LGHDT, CDR2 YNNKEL (reference sequence). V was cut by 0 bases and J by 11 bases, with 11 bases left in between. The CDR3 consists of 13 residues. The CDR3 nucleotides are TGTGCCAGCAGCCAAGATCGGGGGATGAAGCAGTTCTTC. Translated: CASSQDRGMKQFF.